What follows is one T cell receptor beta chain and its context. What it binds is unknown. This entry belongs to a study of vaccination effects on CD4 cells after COVID-19. The wider study: The median interval between the second dose and post-vaccine sampling was 72 days.

ViraFEST expansion of antigen-specific CD4+ T cells with viral peptide pools preceded sequencing. Investigators separated out CD4+ T cells once around 9 days of culture had passed. Either the BNT162b2 or mRNA-1273 vaccine was given to participants in two doses. The V gene's germline CDR1 is MGHDK and CDR2 SYGVNS. This CDR3 is 16 amino acids long. V trimming: 6 bases; J trimming: 1 base; junction bases outside the gene matches: 6. Repertoires were generated with immunoSEQ multiplex PCR, while TCRdb's copy carries only in-frame clones and drops some. The table shows 25,000 to 35,000 clones, with about four fifths occurring only once.

The rearrangement links TRBV25-1 to TRBJ1-4; TRBD1 aligns across 9 bases. The sequences come from CD4+ T cells from PBMCs cultured with HCoV-NL63 spike peptides, collected after COVID-19 vaccination. The sequence derives from a human donor who received a COVID-19 vaccine. Some clones in this sample may be carry-over from other donors' samples. CDR3 coding DNA: TGTGCCAGCAGCCCCGGGACAGGGTTAACTAATGAAAAACTGTTTTTT. The encoded protein is CASSPGTGLTNEKLFF. Full variable domain (missing parts from reference TRBV25-1 and TRBJ1-4): EADIYQTPRYLVIGTGKKITLECSQTMGHDKMYWYQQDPGMELHLIHYSYGVNSTEKGDLSSESTVSRIRTEHFPLTLESARPSHTSQYLCASSPGTGLTNEKLFFGSGTQLSVL.